Shown below are 11 T cell receptor beta chains from a single sample sequenced in a study of shared clonotypes between healthy human individuals (dated by TCRdb to about 2020). For the CD8 naive samples, CD45RO-negative cells were positively selected for CCR7, yielding a CD45RA+CCR7+ population from which TemRA cells were excluded. Library creation used the immunoSEQ multiplex PCR assay. TCRdb retrieved this table from immuneACCESS and kept in-frame rearrangements only. Not all clones are present; in checked studies, unresolved V genes account for under half, and no reason is known for the remainder. The sample profile shows 1.5 million to 2.5 million clones; about 95% of them were found once. 0.95% to 1.5% of the sample is held by the ten biggest clonotypes. The material sequenced was naive CD8+ T cells sorted from blood. In the paper's terms, the cell subset or site label means: CD45RA+CCR7+. Receptor source: a man between 18 and 29 years old in good health.

This clone was detected only once. The V gene is TRBV19, the J gene TRBJ1-1, with D perhaps TRBD1 (5 bases). With 3 bases removed from V and 1 base from J, the gap between germline ends came to 12 bases. Germline CDR1 reads LNHDA; CDR2 reads SQIVND (reference sequence). This CDR3 is built from 15 residues. CDR3 bases: TGTGCCAGTAGTATTAGACAGACCAAGAACACTGAAGCTTTCTTT. Its translation: CASSIRQTKNTEAFF.

This rearrangement joins TRBV7-6 to TRBJ2-1, with 11 nucleotides matching TRBD2. Germline V gene data show CDR1 as SGHVS and CDR2 as FNYEAQ. The ends lost 4 bases at V and 14 bases at J; junction bases unmatched: 10. The CDR3 has 14 residues. DNA of the CDR3: TGTGCCAGCAGCTCCTCCGGGACTAGCGGAGAGGAGTTCTTC. It yields the protein CASSSSGTSGEEFF.

A word on this clone: In the same sample, other DNA sequences code for this CDR3. V usage is TRBV27 and J usage is TRBJ2-7; D gene uncertain. Germline lookup yields CDR1 MNHEY and CDR2 SMNVEV (reference sequence). Trimming removed 0 bases at V and 0 bases at J, with 6 bases between. The CDR3 sequence is 14 residues long. In DNA, the CDR3 is TGTGCCAGCAGTTTATCTCCTAGCTCCTACGAGCAGTACTTC. Translating it yields CASSLSPSSYEQYF.

The chain has TRBV5-1 and TRBJ2-7; D ambiguous. Per germline, CDR1 SGHRS and CDR2 YFSETQ. V lost 0 bases and J 5 bases, leaving 15 bases between the germline ends. The CDR3 spans 15 residues. The CDR3 here is CASSLGVTQSDEQYF. The CDR3 DNA reads TGCGCCAGCAGCTTGGGGGTAACGCAGTCTGACGAGCAGTACTTC.

V gene TRBV23-1 combines with J gene TRBJ2-7, with 7 bases identical to TRBD1. TRBV23-1 is sorted into the ORF group, with uncertain function. The length of the CDR3 is 14 residues. The J segment lost 6 bases and the V segment lost 3 bases, leaving 8 bases of the junction unmatched. The chain's CDR3 is CASSHPHGQAEQYF. CDR3 sequence (DNA): TGCGCCAGCAGTCACCCACACGGACAGGCCGAGCAGTACTTC.

This clone appeared once. The chain uses TRBV29-1 and TRBJ2-3; D unclear. Trimming stripped 3 bases from V and 2 bases from J, with 3 bases between. The CDR3 spans 11 residues. Germline assignment: CDR1 SQVTM and CDR2 ANQGSEA. The CDR3 is CSVEATDTQYF. CDR3 nucleotides: TGCAGCGTTGAGGCCACAGATACGCAGTATTTT.

This chain connects TRBV4-1 to TRBJ2-5, with TRBD1 as a possible D gene (5 bases). From germline, CDR1 is MGHRA and CDR2 YSYEKL. This CDR3 is built from 16 residues. Trimming stripped 3 bases from V and 2 bases from J, with 16 bases between. The CDR3 nucleotides read TGCGCCAGCAGCCAGCCCTCAGACAGACATCAAGAGACCCAGTACTTC. Its protein is CASSQPSDRHQETQYF.

This chain joins TRBV4-1 and TRBJ2-7; TRBD1 matches at 7 bases. J gave up 3 bases and V 2 bases, and 10 bases lay outside the gene matches. The CDR3 is made up of 16 amino acids. In germline, CDR1 is MGHRA, CDR2 YSYEKL. CDR3 DNA: TGCGCCAGCAGCCAATCCAGACAGGGCGCCTACTACGAGCAGTACTTC. Translation: CASSQSRQGAYYEQYF.

The chain joins TRBV10-2 to TRBJ2-7, with 7 bases that match TRBD2. This CDR3 has 15 residues. V lost 0 bases and J lost 3; bases outside the gene matches: 5. The V gene's germline CDR1 is WSHSY and CDR2 SAAADI. Here the CDR3 DNA reads TGCGCCAGCAGTGAGTCCCGGGACTACAACTACGAGCAGTACTTC. Protein product: CASSESRDYNYEQYF.

The rearrangement uses TRBV5-1 and TRBJ2-3; 9 bases are shared with TRBD2. The CDR3 has 17 amino acids. Per the germline V gene, CDR1 is SGHRS and CDR2 is YFSETQ. V lost 4 bases, J lost 0 bases, and 9 bases stayed unmatched. This CDR3 is CASSPRSGGSSTDTQYF. CDR3 nucleotide sequence: TGCGCCAGCAGCCCCCGTAGCGGGGGTTCTAGCACAGATACGCAGTATTTT.

V gene TRBV11-2 combines with J gene TRBJ2-5; D gene unclear. Trimming removed 0 bases from V and 0 bases from J, with 14 bases in between. The V gene's germline CDR1 is SGHAT and CDR2 FQNNGV. This CDR3 has 17 amino acids. The CDR3 here is CASSLDSLNRYQETQYF. The CDR3 DNA reads TGTGCCAGCAGCTTAGACTCCCTCAATAGGTACCAAGAGACCCAGTACTTC.